A selection of T cell receptor beta chains follows, all from one sample in a study of preoperative IRX-2 immunotherapy in early breast cancer. The repertoire was sequenced with immunoSEQ multiplex PCR; TCRdb's copy has only in-frame clones and lacks some. In the table there are tens of thousands of clones, around 79% of which are singletons. This material consisted of lymph node tissue, taken after IRX-2 immunotherapy. The receptors here all came from a human donor with breast cancer. Each CDR3 is given with its conserved first and last residue. The D gene is left open where the match is weak. The size entry is marked missing in some rows and otherwise reads once, few, many or a size class.

J gene,clone size,D gene,V gene,CDR3 DNA,CDR3 protein
TRBJ2-7,-,-,TRBV15,TGTGCCACCAGCAGAGATGGGGCCGGGACCAAGACTCTCGAGCAGTACTTC,CATSRDGAGTKTLEQYF
TRBJ1-1,few,-,TRBV11-3,TGTGCCAGCAGTCCTGGGGGCAGTACTATGAACACTGAAGCTTTCTTT,CASSPGGSTMNTEAFF
TRBJ2-3,-,TRBD2,TRBV11-3,TGTGCCAGCAGCCAAACTAGCGGGAGCACAGATACGCAGTATTTT,CASSQTSGSTDTQYF
TRBJ1-3,-,-,TRBV11-3,TGTGCCAGCAGCTTAGAAGGGCTCTCTGGAAACATCATATATTTT,CASSLEGLSGNIIYF
TRBJ2-1,few,-,TRBV7-7,TGTGCCAGCAGCCTAGACTCTAACTCCTACAATGAGCAGTTCTTC,CASSLDSNSYNEQFF
TRBJ2-3,-,TRBD2,TRBV11-3,TGTGCCAGCAGCTTGGCCGGCGGGAGGGCCCCAGATACGCAGTATTTT,CASSLAGGRAPDTQYF
TRBJ1-5,once,-,TRBV6-8,TGTGCCAGCAGATCCTCGGGTTTCCAGAATCAGCCCCAGCATTTT,CASRSSGFQNQPQHF
TRBJ2-1,few,-,TRBV1,TGCGCCAGCAGCCAAGAAATCCTAGCGGGAAGGCAGTTCTTC,CASSQEILAGRQFF
TRBJ2-5,-,TRBD1,TRBV19,TGTGCCAGTACCGTCGACAGGGGGGAGACCCAGTACTTC,CASTVDRGETQYF
TRBJ1-2,-,TRBD1,TRBV11-3,TGTGCCAGCAGCATACCGGGACAGGGTATATACACTCGCTATGGCTACACCTTC,CASSIPGQGIYTRYGYTF
TRBJ1-2,-,TRBD1,TRBV28,TGTGCCAGCAGTTTCCGGACAGGAGATACTAACTATGGCTACACCTTC,CASSFRTGDTNYGYTF
TRBJ2-7,-,TRBD2,TRBV19,TGTGCCAGTAGTATTTCCATCGTGAGCGGGAGAAAATCCTACGAGCAGTACTTC,CASSISIVSGRKSYEQYF
TRBJ2-2,few,-,TRBV6-8,TGTGCCAGCAGCAGGGGGGTTACCCAGGGCACCGGGGAGCTGTTTTTT,CASSRGVTQGTGELFF
TRBJ1-2,-,TRBD1,TRBV6-8,TGTGCCAGCAGCGTTTTAAGACAGGGTAGCAACTATGGCTACACCTTC,CASSVLRQGSNYGYTF
TRBJ1-2,-,-,TRBV6-4,TGTGCCAGCAGTTTGGGGTATGGCTACACCTTC,CASSLGYGYTF
TRBJ2-3,-,-,TRBV18,TGTGCCAGCTCACCGGGTGTCGCAGATACGCAGTATTTT,CASSPGVADTQYF
TRBJ2-3,-,-,TRBV15,TGTGCCACCAGCAGAGAACCCGACACAGATACGCAGTATTTT,CATSREPDTDTQYF
TRBJ1-2,-,-,TRBV6-8,TGTGCCAGCGCGAACCCTCTCTATGGCTACACCTTC,CASANPLYGYTF
TRBJ2-7,-,-,TRBV7-4,TGTGCCAGCAGCTTAGTCGCCGCCTACGAGCAGTACTTC,CASSLVAAYEQYF
TRBJ2-6,-,TRBD1,TRBV19,TGTGCCAGTAGCCACCTGACAGGGGGAAAAGGGGCCAACGTCCTGACTTTC,CASSHLTGGKGANVLTF